The 24 T cell receptor beta chains listed next were all sequenced from one sample in a study of regulatory and conventional T cells in RAG deficiency. Method: immunoSEQ multiplex PCR; TCRdb's copy keeps in-frame clones and lacks some. The table shows approximately 21,000 clones, with around 97% occurring only once. Conventional CD4+ T cells were sorted from blood as CD25-low CD127-high cells. The data also belong to a second study, concerning regulatory T cells. That work adds: The primer mix had 52 TRBV and 13 TRBJ primers.

What was sequenced was CD25- CD4+ T cells sorted from blood. The receptors here all came from a human donor in good health.

The rearrangement joins TRBV5-1 to TRBJ2-7, with D maybe TRBD2 (6 bases). This CDR3 has 16 amino acids. V was clipped by 0 bases and J by 4 bases, with 17 bases between them. CDR1 SGHRS and CDR2 YFSETQ come from the germline V gene. The DNA for the CDR3 is TGCGCCAGCAGCTTGGGGGCTGGGCGGGGCGGTTACGAGCAGTACTTC. Translating gives CASSLGAGRGGYEQYF. The full variable domain, with the rest looked up from reference TRBV5-1 and TRBJ2-7, is KAGVTQTPRYLIKTRGQQVTLSCSPISGHRSVSWYQQTPGQGLQFLFEYFSETQRNKGNFPGRFSGRQFSNSRSEMNVSTLELGDSALYLCASSLGAGRGGYEQYFGPGTRLTVT.

The rearrangement links TRBV28 to TRBJ2-1; D possibly corresponds to TRBD2 (7 bases). The CDR3 covers 15 residues. Trimming removed 7 bases from V and 7 bases from J, with 20 bases in between. Germline lookup yields CDR1 MDHEN and CDR2 SYDVKM. DNA of the CDR3: TGTGCCAGCACCCTTGGGGGGGGCCGCGGGAATGAGCAGTTCTTC. Translated, it gives CASTLGGGRGNEQFF.

The CDR3 protein is CASSIRDRAYEQYF. For the CDR3, the DNA is TGTGCCAGTAGCATAAGGGACAGGGCCTACGAGCAGTACTTC. This chain connects TRBV19 to TRBJ2-7, with 9 bases that match TRBD1. V trimming: 6 bases; J trimming: 2 bases; junction bases outside the gene matches: 5. CDR1 is LNHDA, CDR2 SQIVND, per germline (reference sequence). The CDR3 has 14 amino acids.

This clone showed up just once. The chain couples TRBV19 to TRBJ2-2, with D maybe TRBD1 (5 bases). V lost 11 bases and J 0 bases, leaving 10 bases between the germline ends. Germline assignment: CDR1 LNHDA and CDR2 SQIVND (reference sequence). The CDR3 is 13 residues long. The CDR3 protein is CASGRANTGELFF. In DNA, the CDR3 is TGTGCCTCGGGCAGGGCGAACACCGGGGAGCTGTTTTTT. Full variable domain (remainder filled in from reference TRBV19 and TRBJ2-2): DGGITQSPKYLFRKEGQNVTLSCEQNLNHDAMYWYRQDPGQGLRLIYYSQIVNDFQKGDIAEGYSVSREKKESFPLTVTSAQKNPTAFYLCASGRANTGELFFGEGSRLTVL.

In its sample, this clone was seen once. The chain uses TRBV5-1 and TRBJ2-3, with D tentatively TRBD1 (8 bases). Germline-derived CDR1 and CDR2 are SGHRS and YFSETQ. The ends were cut back, 0 bases at V and 6 bases at J, with 14 bases in the middle. This CDR3 has 15 amino acids. The CDR3 DNA reads as TGCGCCAGCAGCTTGGCAGGACAGGGAGGGGATACGCAGTATTTT. As protein: CASSLAGQGGDTQYF.

The chain uses TRBV5-8 and TRBJ2-5, with D perhaps matching TRBD1 (6 bases). The germline V and J ends were trimmed by 4 bases and 2 bases, with 12 bases remaining between them. This CDR3 comprises 14 residues. Germline CDR1 SGHTS, CDR2 YDEGEE. Here the CDR3 DNA reads TGTGCCAGCAGCCTAGGACAGCATCAAGAGACCCAGTACTTC. Translating gives CASSLGQHQETQYF.

The chain joins TRBV13 to TRBJ2-3, with D possibly matching TRBD2 (6 bases). Germline V lookup: CDR1 PRHDT, CDR2 FYEKMQ (reference sequence). This CDR3 contains 16 residues. Trimming shortened V by 3 bases and J by 4 bases, and 17 bases separated the two germline ends. CDR3 sequence: CASSFRILARADTQYF. CDR3 nucleotides: TGTGCCAGCAGCTTCCGAATACTAGCTCGCGCAGATACGCAGTATTTT.

V and J are TRBV27 and TRBJ1-4; 9 bases match TRBD1. From germline, CDR1 is MNHEY and CDR2 SMNVEV (reference sequence). The V gene end was trimmed by 5 bases and the J gene end by 8 bases; junction bases not matched to a gene: 9. The CDR3 has 15 amino acids. In DNA form, the CDR3 reads TGTGCCAGCAGTCCTAGGACAGGGGCCGTCGAAAAACTGTTTTTT. It encodes CASSPRTGAVEKLFF.

This chain joins TRBV7-6 and TRBJ2-7; TRBD1 matches 8 bases. The CDR3 loop spans 16 amino acids. Trimming removed 1 base from V and 4 bases from J; junction bases left unmatched: 9. Germline values: CDR1 SGHVS, CDR2 FNYEAQ. This CDR3 reads CASSLGRTGSSYEQYF. As DNA, the CDR3 is TGTGCCAGCAGCTTAGGACGGACAGGGAGCAGTTACGAGCAGTACTTC.

This chain links TRBV29-1 with TRBJ2-5; D may be TRBD2 (6 bases). In germline, CDR1 is SQVTM, CDR2 ANQGSEA. V lost 3 bases, J lost 4 bases, and 12 bases lay in between. The CDR3 length is 13 residues. This CDR3 is CSVEPGTRETQYF. CDR3 DNA: TGCAGCGTTGAGCCCGGGACTCGAGAGACCCAGTACTTC. The complete variable domain, with remaining parts taken from reference TRBV29-1 and TRBJ2-5, reads SAVISQKPSRDICQRGTSLTIQCQVDSQVTMMFWYRQQPGQSLTLIATANQGSEATYESGFVIDKFPISRPNLTFSTLTVSNMSPEDSSIYLCSVEPGTRETQYFGPGTRLLVL.

The J gene is TRBJ1-1, the V gene TRBV5-5; 10 positions match TRBD1. CDR3 size: 16 residues. Germline trimming cut 7 bases from V and 0 bases from J; bases unmatched to any gene: 9. CDR1 SGHKS and CDR2 YYEKEE come from the germline V gene (reference sequence). CDR3 residues: CASGRDRGLLNTEAFF. CDR3 sequence (DNA): TGTGCCAGCGGCCGGGACAGGGGATTGTTGAACACTGAAGCTTTCTTT. The whole variable domain, filled in from reference TRBV5-5 and TRBJ1-1, reads DAGVTQSPTHLIKTRGQQVTLRCSPISGHKSVSWYQQVLGQGPQFIFQYYEKEERGRGNFPDRFSARQFPNYSSELNVNALLLGDSALYLCASGRDRGLLNTEAFFGQGTRLTVV.

The chain uses TRBV5-1 and TRBJ2-3; 12 bases agree with TRBD1. The CDR3 covers 16 residues. Per germline, CDR1 SGHRS and CDR2 YFSETQ. J was trimmed by 6 bases and V by 0 bases; bases with no gene match: 5. In DNA form, the CDR3 reads TGCGCCAGCAGCTTGGTGGGGACAGGGGGCGTTGATACGCAGTATTTT. As protein: CASSLVGTGGVDTQYF.

The chain has TRBV11-2 and TRBJ2-7; possibly TRBD1 for D (6 bases). V gave up 5 bases and J gave up 2 bases, with 19 bases separating them. The germline V gene has CDR1 SGHAT and CDR2 FQNNGV. The CDR3 extends over 16 amino acids. The CDR3 sequence is CASSTGTPRYAYEQYF. As DNA, the CDR3 is TGTGCCAGCAGCACCGGGACACCAAGGTACGCCTACGAGCAGTACTTC.

V usage is TRBV28 and J usage is TRBJ2-7; D may be TRBD1 (7 bases). V shed 7 bases and J shed 7 bases, with 20 bases lying between them. The CDR3 length is 14 residues. The germline CDR1 and CDR2 sequences are MDHEN and SYDVKM. CDR3 coding DNA: TGTGCCAGCAATGCCCAGGCAGGGGGGCTGGAGCAGTACTTC. It specifies CASNAQAGGLEQYF.

This rearrangement joins TRBV30 to TRBJ2-2, with TRBD1 as a possible D gene (6 bases). The germline V and J ends were trimmed by 1 base and 5 bases, with 17 bases remaining between them. Germline V CDR1 and CDR2: GTSNPN, SVGIG (reference sequence). The CDR3 sequence is 16 residues long. The CDR3 spells CAWSALLRGKTGELFF. The CDR3 DNA reads TGTGCCTGGAGTGCCCTACTGAGGGGGAAGACCGGGGAGCTGTTTTTT. Filled out from reference TRBV30 and TRBJ2-2, the complete variable domain reads SQTIHQWPATLVQPVGSPLSLECTVEGTSNPNLYWYRQAAGRGLQLLFYSVGIGQISSEVPQNLSASRPQDRQFILSSKKLLLSDSGFYLCAWSALLRGKTGELFFGEGSRLTVL.

The chain recombines TRBV28 with TRBJ1-1; TRBD1 is a possible D gene (6 bases). Germline V gene lookup returns CDR1 MDHEN and CDR2 SYDVKM. The V end was cut by 2 bases, the J end by 2 bases, with 18 bases between. This CDR3 is built from 17 residues. CDR3 in DNA: TGTGCCAGCAGTTTAATTGGGGGGGCCGGGGGAAACACTGAAGCTTTCTTT. Its protein product is CASSLIGGAGGNTEAFF.

The rearrangement links TRBV2 to TRBJ1-2; D uncertain. The CDR3 spans 14 residues. V was trimmed by 2 bases and J by 2 bases, leaving 9 bases between them. CDR1 and CDR2 (germline): SNHLY, FYNNEI. CDR3 sequence: CASSENSENYGYTF. The CDR3, as DNA: TGTGCCAGCAGTGAAAACAGTGAGAACTATGGCTACACCTTC.

The V gene is TRBV6-5, the J gene TRBJ2-2; possibly TRBD1 for D (6 bases). With 0 bases removed from V and 7 bases from J, the gap between germline ends came to 12 bases. This CDR3 has 15 amino acids. Germline-derived CDR1 and CDR2 are MNHEY and SVGAGI. The CDR3, as DNA: TGTGCCAGCAGTTACTCGACAGGTTCAGGCGGGGAGCTGTTTTTT. Encoded protein: CASSYSTGSGGELFF.

The gene calls are TRBV6-5 and TRBJ2-3; D is ambiguous. In germline, CDR1 is MNHEY, CDR2 SVGAGI. The V gene lost 1 base and the J gene lost 1 base, with 12 bases spanning the gap. The CDR3 is 16 amino acids. The CDR3 here is CASSYLSGLGTDTQYF. The DNA for the CDR3 is TGTGCCAGCAGTTACTTGTCAGGTTTAGGCACAGATACGCAGTATTTT.

The chain carries TRBV4-2 and TRBJ2-3, with D maybe TRBD1 (6 bases). The V gene's germline CDR1 is LGHNA and CDR2 YNFKEQ. V was trimmed by 4 bases and J by 4 bases, leaving 15 bases between them. The CDR3 sequence is 15 residues long. The CDR3 nucleotides are TGTGCCAGCAGCCCGCGGACTGCAGGGGCAGATACGCAGTATTTT. Residues: CASSPRTAGADTQYF.

The chain combines TRBV5-1 with TRBJ1-4; D not resolved. Germline V CDR1 and CDR2: SGHRS, YFSETQ. The V gene lost 0 bases and the J gene lost 2 bases, with 8 bases spanning the gap. The CDR3 runs 15 residues. CDR3 protein: CASSLESRTNEKLFF. The CDR3 coding sequence is TGCGCCAGCAGCTTGGAGAGTCGGACTAATGAAAAACTGTTTTTT.

The chain combines TRBV2 with TRBJ2-5, with 7 bases identical to TRBD1. CDR3 length: 12 amino acids. CDR1 SNHLY and CDR2 FYNNEI come from the germline V gene. J gave up 2 bases and V 8 bases, and 2 bases lay outside the gene matches. For the CDR3, the DNA is TGTGCCAGCCAGGACAGGCAAGAGACCCAGTACTTC. Translation gives CASQDRQETQYF. The full variable domain, in which reference TRBV2 and TRBJ2-5 provide the parts outside the CDR3, is EPEVTQTPSHQVTQMGQEVILRCVPISNHLYFYWYRQILGQKVEFLVSFYNNEISEKSEIFDDQFSVERPDGSNFTLKIRSTKLEDSAMYFCASQDRQETQYFGPGTRLLVL.

The chain employs TRBV30 and TRBJ2-2, with 12 bases identical to TRBD2. The CDR3 loop spans 13 amino acids. With 4 bases clipped from V and 9 bases from J, the junction kept 3 bases outside the gene matches. Germline V gene lookup returns CDR1 GTSNPN and CDR2 SVGIG (reference sequence). DNA for the CDR3: TGTGCCTGGACTAGCGGGGGGGCCAGGGAGCTGTTTTTT. Protein sequence: CAWTSGGARELFF.

The chain combines TRBV11-2 with TRBJ2-2; TRBD2 matches at 11 bases. The CDR3 totals 16 residues. The V gene end was trimmed by 6 bases and the J gene end by 7 bases; junction bases not matched to a gene: 10. Germline assignment: CDR1 SGHAT and CDR2 FQNNGV. The CDR3 nucleotides read TGTGCCAGCAGTCCCCTAGCGGGGGGCCGGGGCGGGGAGCTGTTTTTT. Its translation: CASSPLAGGRGGELFF.